This entry lists 24 T cell receptor beta chains sequenced from one sample in a study of T cell responses to AZD1222 COVID-19 vaccine. Using immunoSEQ multiplex PCR, the repertoire was profiled, and TCRdb retains in-frame clones only, with some absent. The sample holds 150,000 to 200,000 clones; 85% to 95% are singletons and the top ten take over 7.5%. Sequences were derived from peripheral blood, sampled on day 0 of AZD1222 vaccination. The source is an adult in good health.

This rearrangement joins TRBV27 to TRBJ2-1; D is unresolved. With 0 bases removed from V and 1 base from J, the gap between germline ends came to 4 bases. The CDR3 has 14 residues. Germline values: CDR1 MNHEY, CDR2 SMNVEV (reference sequence). The CDR3 DNA reads TGTGCCAGCAGTTTATCGGCTTCCTACAATGAGCAGTTCTTC. This gives the protein CASSLSASYNEQFF.

This chain uses TRBV2 with TRBJ1-4; unclear D gene. The CDR3 runs to 11 residues. Germline V gene sequence: CDR1 SNHLY, CDR2 FYNNEI. V gave up 4 bases and J gave up 7 bases, with 4 bases separating them. CDR3 coding DNA: TGTGCCAGCAGTGTAGGTGAAAAACTGTTTTTT. It codes for CASSVGEKLFF. Using reference TRBV2 and TRBJ1-4 for the parts outside the CDR3, the full variable domain is EPEVTQTPSHQVTQMGQEVILRCVPISNHLYFYWYRQILGQKVEFLVSFYNNEISEKSEIFDDQFSVERPDGSNFTLKIRSTKLEDSAMYFCASSVGEKLFFGSGTQLSVL.

The rearrangement joins TRBV19 to TRBJ2-7; the match to TRBD1 covers 10 bases. Germline V lookup: CDR1 LNHDA, CDR2 SQIVND (reference sequence). This CDR3 comprises 17 residues. The J segment lost 5 bases and the V segment lost 5 bases, leaving 15 bases of the junction unmatched. The CDR3 is CASSPSTADRGLHEQYF. In DNA, the CDR3 is TGTGCCAGTAGTCCCTCCACTGCGGACAGGGGGTTACACGAGCAGTACTTC.

The rearrangement joins TRBV10-3 to TRBJ1-6, with 9 bases aligning to TRBD1. Per the germline V gene, CDR1 is ENHRY and CDR2 is SYGVKD. CDR3 length: 18 amino acids. The V and J ends lost 3 bases and 0 bases, in that order; junction bases with no gene match: 6. The CDR3 DNA sequence: TGTGCCATCAGTGATTCAACAGGGGGCAGCTCCTATAATTCACCCCTCCACTTT. It translates to CAISDSTGGSSYNSPLHF.

The V gene is TRBV9, the J gene TRBJ2-1; 14 bases match TRBD2. This CDR3 has 17 amino acids. V lost 1 base, J lost 7 bases, and 7 bases stayed unmatched. In germline, CDR1 is SGDLS, CDR2 YYNGEE. CDR3 sequence (DNA): TGTGCCAGCAGCGTATCCCTCGGACTAGCGGGAGGAAATGAGCAGTTCTTC. It is translated as CASSVSLGLAGGNEQFF.

CDR3 bases: TGCGCCAGCAGCTTAGGCGGACAGGGTCGATACGAGCAGTACTTC. It yields the protein CASSLGGQGRYEQYF. The chain uses TRBV5-1 and TRBJ2-7; 8 positions match TRBD1. There are 15 residues in the CDR3. CDR1 SGHRS and CDR2 YFSETQ come from the germline V gene. V shed 2 bases and J 4 bases; nucleotides not matched to a gene: 8.

J is TRBJ1-1 and V is TRBV27; possibly TRBD1 for D (5 bases). The ends were cut back, 8 bases at V and 0 bases at J, with 19 bases in the middle. The germline V gene encodes CDR1 MNHEY and CDR2 SMNVEV (reference sequence). This CDR3 has 16 amino acids. This chain's CDR3 is CASHDLSGTLNTEAFF. The CDR3 DNA sequence: TGTGCCAGCCACGACCTCTCCGGGACTTTGAACACTGAAGCTTTCTTT.

V and J are TRBV18 and TRBJ2-3; 8 nucleotides align to TRBD1. The CDR3 length is 15 residues. With V trimmed by 6 bases and J by 0 bases, 5 bases remained unmatched. Germline V gives CDR1 KGHSH, CDR2 LQKENI. In nucleotides, the CDR3 is TGTGCCAGCTCTTCAGGGGGCACTAGCACAGATACGCAGTATTTT. Amino acids: CASSSGGTSTDTQYF.

Here the CDR3 reads CSVATGFNQPQHF. CDR3 sequence (DNA): TGCAGCGTCGCAACAGGTTTTAATCAGCCCCAGCATTTT. V usage is TRBV29-1 and J usage is TRBJ1-5; TRBD1 might be the D (5 bases). V was cut by 6 bases and J by 4 bases, with 13 bases left in between. The CDR3 is 13 residues long. CDR1 and CDR2 from the germline V gene are SQVTM and ANQGSEA.

This sequence joins TRBV28 and TRBJ1-4; D is unclear. Germline V gene data show CDR1 as MDHEN and CDR2 as SYDVKM. CDR3 length equals 15 residues. V lost 4 bases and J 4 bases, leaving 13 bases between the germline ends. This CDR3 reads CASSSPGALNEKLFF. The CDR3 DNA is TGTGCCAGCAGTTCCCCGGGAGCCCTTAATGAAAAACTGTTTTTT.

This chain joins TRBV6-5 and TRBJ2-3; TRBD2 matches at 7 bases. The J segment lost 3 bases and the V segment lost 0 bases, leaving 6 bases of the junction unmatched. The germline V gene has CDR1 MNHEY and CDR2 SVGAGI. This CDR3 contains 16 residues. CDR3 amino acids: CASSYSGGSLTDTQYF. The CDR3 DNA follows: TGTGCCAGCAGTTACTCGGGCGGGAGTTTGACAGATACGCAGTATTTT.

The table lists this clone with a count of one. The chain uses TRBV12-3 or TRBV12-4 and TRBJ2-1, with D perhaps being TRBD1 or TRBD2 (5 bases each). There are 13 residues in the CDR3. Trimming took off 6 bases at V and 7 bases at J, with 13 bases between the two ends. The CDR3 DNA follows: TGTGCCAGCAGCGGGACCGAATCAAATGAGCAGTTCTTC. Translation: CASSGTESNEQFF.

The V gene is TRBV28, the J gene TRBJ2-7; no clear D. CDR3 size: 14 residues. V lost 6 bases and J 0 bases, leaving 12 bases between the germline ends. Germline V CDR1 and CDR2: MDHEN, SYDVKM. For the CDR3, the DNA is TGTGCCAGCAGCCCCCCGGCAGCCTCCTACGAGCAGTACTTC. Encoded protein: CASSPPAASYEQYF.

V usage is TRBV4-1 and J usage is TRBJ2-2; 7 nucleotides line up with TRBD2. The germline CDR1 and CDR2 sequences are MGHRA and YSYEKL. This CDR3 region has 18 residues. V dropped 1 base and J dropped 5; count of bases not matched to a gene: 13. CDR3 DNA sequence: TGCGCCAGCAGCCAAGTGGGCGGGAGTGTAGCGCGTACCGGGGAGCTGTTTTTT. It translates to CASSQVGGSVARTGELFF.

This sequence joins TRBV19 and TRBJ1-2; weak D call: TRBD1 (5 bases). The CDR3 is made up of 11 amino acids. CDR1 is LNHDA, CDR2 SQIVND, per germline (reference sequence). The germline V and J ends were trimmed by 9 bases and 8 bases, with 13 bases remaining between them. CDR3 sequence: CASTQGSGYTF. For the CDR3, the DNA is TGTGCCAGCACTCAGGGTAGCGGCTACACCTTC. The entire variable domain, with the rest obtained from reference TRBV19 and TRBJ1-2, is as follows: DGGITQSPKYLFRKEGQNVTLSCEQNLNHDAMYWYRQDPGQGLRLIYYSQIVNDFQKGDIAEGYSVSREKKESFPLTVTSAQKNPTAFYLCASTQGSGYTFGSGTRLTVV.

J is TRBJ1-5 and V is TRBV29-1; possible D gene TRBD1, 6 bases. In germline, CDR1 is SQVTM, CDR2 ANQGSEA. The CDR3 is 12 amino acids. Deletions cut 4 bases from V and 5 bases from J, with 9 bases between. The CDR3 protein is CSVGTEYQPQHF. The CDR3 nucleotides are TGCAGCGTTGGGACAGAGTATCAGCCCCAGCATTTT.

The V call is TRBV6-4, the J call TRBJ1-2; TRBD1 is a possible D gene (6 bases). Germline CDR1 MRHNA, CDR2 SNTAGT. V was shortened by 6 bases and J by 4 bases, with 18 bases between the two germline ends. There are 15 residues in the CDR3. The CDR3 nucleotides are TGTGCCAGCAGCCAGTTTGTGGGGGGCATCTATGGCTACACCTTC. Its protein is CASSQFVGGIYGYTF.

The J gene is TRBJ2-3, the V gene TRBV28, with 8 positions matching TRBD2. The CDR3 is 17 residues long. The germline CDR1 and CDR2 sequences are MDHEN and SYDVKM. With 4 bases clipped from V and 6 bases from J, the junction kept 15 bases outside the gene matches. DNA for the CDR3: TGTGCCAGCAGTTCCCAAGAAGGGACTAGGGGTGCGGATACGCAGTATTTT. This translates into CASSSQEGTRGADTQYF.

This clone came up once. This chain uses TRBV27 with TRBJ2-1; D may correspond to TRBD1 or TRBD2 (6 bases each). In germline, CDR1 is MNHEY, CDR2 SMNVEV (reference sequence). Trimming took 5 bases from V and 0 from J, leaving 17 bases between them. The CDR3 runs to 17 residues. The CDR3 DNA sequence: TGTGCCAGCAGTCCCGGGGGACATATAGACTCCTACAATGAGCAGTTCTTC. Amino acids: CASSPGGHIDSYNEQFF.

The chain couples TRBV2 to TRBJ1-2; 8 bases are shared with TRBD1. This CDR3 spans 14 amino acids. V gave up 5 bases and J gave up 2 bases; unmatched junction bases: 4. The V gene's germline CDR1 is SNHLY and CDR2 FYNNEI. CDR3 region: CASSPGGANYGYTF. CDR3 nucleotides: TGTGCCAGCAGTCCAGGGGGCGCGAACTATGGCTACACCTTC.

This sequence joins TRBV3-1 (or the pseudogene TRBV3-2) and TRBJ2-7; D remains unclear. This CDR3 region has 17 residues. Deletions cut 0 bases from V and 0 bases from J, with 15 bases between. Germline CDR1 is LGHDT and CDR2 is YNNKEL (reference sequence). The CDR3 DNA reads as TGTGCCAGCAGCCAAGATATTGGAAGGCAGGTCTCCTACGAGCAGTACTTC. It encodes CASSQDIGRQVSYEQYF.

The V and J genes are TRBV28 and TRBJ2-7; 8 nucleotides agree with TRBD1. The CDR3 loop spans 12 amino acids. Germline CDR1 MDHEN, CDR2 SYDVKM. J lost 6 bases, V lost 5 bases, and 3 bases had no gene match. The CDR3 DNA is TGTGCCAGCAGTGTGACAGGGGTCGAGCAGTACTTC. Its translation is CASSVTGVEQYF.

V and J are TRBV5-3 and TRBJ1-1; 9 bases are a match to TRBD1. TRBV5-3 is an ORF; its function is uncertain. The CDR3 runs 15 residues. The J segment lost 0 bases and the V segment lost 2 bases, leaving 2 bases of the junction unmatched. The CDR3 region has the DNA TGTGCCAGAAGCTTCGGACAGGGGATGAACACTGAAGCTTTCTTT. Amino acid sequence: CARSFGQGMNTEAFF.

V is TRBV28 and J is TRBJ2-7; unclear D gene. V was clipped by 3 bases and J by 7 bases, with 10 bases between them. The CDR3 contains 12 residues. Germline loops: CDR1 MDHEN, CDR2 SYDVKM. The CDR3: CASSLVGWEQYF. The CDR3 DNA reads TGTGCCAGCAGTTTGGTTGGGTGGGAGCAGTACTTC. The variable domain in full, with the rest retrieved from reference TRBV28 and TRBJ2-7, is DVKVTQSSRYLVKRTGEKVFLECVQDMDHENMFWYRQDPGLGLRLIYFSYDVKMKEKGDIPEGYSVSREKKERFSLILESASTNQTSMYLCASSLVGWEQYFGPGTRLTVT.